This TCR beta chain comes out of a study of CD8 T cells in Susac syndrome. General study findings and limits: As the study acknowledged, the number of individuals in its TCR sequencing and HLA analysis was relatively small.

V lost 3 bases and J lost 0, with 4 bases in between. The CDR3 is made up of 13 amino acids. Sequencing of TCR beta drew on CD8+ and CD4+ T cells from blood. Negative isolation yielded CD8+ and CD4+ T cells; FACS enriched TEMRA cells. Details on this clonotype: The antigen is unknown.

Reverse transcription of 0.5 to 1 ug RNA was performed with random hexamers. Coverage of TCR beta CDR3 amplification by immunoSEQ multiplex PCR extended to 54 Vbeta and 13 Jbeta. TCRdb re-derived calls from the immunoSEQ multiplex PCR reads in MiXCR, one entry per CDR3 protein. The sample includes approximately 200,000 distinct CDR3 sequences, about 94% of them seen just once. This TCR derives from a human donor with multiple sclerosis. The rearrangement uses TRBV12-3 or TRBV12-4 and TRBJ2-3; D unresolved. Sequences were obtained from CD8+ T cells from PBMCs. CDR3 sequence reads: CASSFPSTDTQYF. In nucleotides, the CDR3 is TGTGCCAGCAGTTTCCCTAGCACAGATACGCAGTATTTT.